This T cell receptor (beta chain) came from a study of T cell changes during pregnancy in multiple sclerosis. V shed 3 bases and J 4 bases; nucleotides not matched to a gene: 3. Germline V gene data show CDR1 as SEHNR and CDR2 as FQNEAQ (reference sequence). The length of the CDR3 is 14 residues. Here immunoSEQ multiplex PCR was the method, and the copy in TCRdb shows in-frame clones only, minus some. Of about 57,000 clones listed, about 91% are singletons. This chain links TRBV7-9 with TRBJ2-1, with TRBD2 identical over 7 bases. The sequence derives from a female donor in good health, enrolled as a control in a pregnancy study. The specimen comprised peripheral blood, sampled after pregnancy. The CDR3 spells CASSLGGIYNEQFF. CDR3 nucleotide sequence: TGTGCCAGCAGCTTGGGAGGGATTTACAATGAGCAGTTCTTC.